The next 11 T cell receptor beta chains were all read from a single sample in a study of shared clonotypes between healthy human individuals. Generated by immunoSEQ multiplex PCR, the TCRdb table keeps only in-frame clones and is missing some. Of roughly 810,000 clones detected, about 97% appear once; the ten largest clones hold under 0.25%. It was CD45RO-negative cells, positively selected for CCR7, that made up naive CD8 cells, with terminally differentiated effector memory CD45RA+ cells excluded. Sequencing input: naive CD8+ T cells sorted from blood. The source of these receptors is a young man in good health.

V and J are TRBV4-1 and TRBJ2-3; a weak D match, TRBD2 (6 bases). CDR3 length equals 15 residues. Germline V gene lookup returns CDR1 MGHRA and CDR2 YSYEKL. V gave up 0 bases and J gave up 0 bases, with 7 bases separating them. CDR3 DNA sequence: TGCGCCAGCAGCCAAGAGGCGGGAAGCACAGATACGCAGTATTTT. It is translated as CASSQEAGSTDTQYF.

This clone appeared once. Other nucleotide sequences from this sample produce the same CDR3. This sequence joins TRBV6-5 and TRBJ1-2; D is possibly TRBD1 (5 bases). Trimming cost V 0 bases and J 2 bases, with 7 bases left between them. The length of the CDR3 is 14 residues. The germline gives CDR1 MNHEY, CDR2 SVGAGI. CDR3 region: CASSYSTANYGYTF. The CDR3 nucleotides are TGTGCCAGCAGTTACTCGACAGCGAACTATGGCTACACCTTC.

The chain recombines TRBV7-6 with TRBJ2-1; no reliable D call. CDR1 and CDR2 from the germline V gene are SGHVS and FNYEAQ. V was pared by 5 bases and J by 10 bases, with 9 bases between. The CDR3 is 11 residues long. CDR3: CASSGVREQFF. CDR3 coding DNA: TGTGCCAGCAGCGGTGTGAGGGAGCAGTTCTTC.

Concerning this clone: Other nucleotide sequences from this sample produce the same CDR3. This sequence joins TRBV28 and TRBJ2-7; TRBD1 matches 9 bases. V was clipped by 5 bases and J by 3 bases; unmatched bases: 2. CDR1 is MDHEN, CDR2 SYDVKM, per germline. The CDR3 consists of 13 residues. CDR3 nucleotide sequence: TGTGCCAGCAGTGAGACAGGGGGCTACGAGCAGTACTTC. Translating it yields CASSETGGYEQYF.

The chain joins TRBV6-1 to TRBJ2-7; 7 bases match TRBD1. This CDR3 has 15 amino acids. The junction had 5 bases not matched to a gene; V was cut back by 0 bases and J by 3 bases. Germline CDR1 MNHNS, CDR2 SASEGT. The CDR3 sequence is CASSEAPTGFYEQYF. The CDR3 region has the DNA TGTGCCAGCAGTGAAGCTCCGACAGGGTTCTACGAGCAGTACTTC.

The DNA for the CDR3 is TGTGCCAGCAGTTTGACAGCGGGGCCCATGCAGCCCCAGCATTTT. Its protein product is CASSLTAGPMQPQHF. The rearrangement joins TRBV28 to TRBJ1-5, with a tentative D call TRBD1 (5 bases). The CDR3 is made up of 15 amino acids. Trimming removed 3 bases from V and 7 bases from J, with 16 bases in between. Per germline, CDR1 MDHEN and CDR2 SYDVKM. The full variable domain, completed using reference TRBV28 and TRBJ1-5, is DVKVTQSSRYLVKRTGEKVFLECVQDMDHENMFWYRQDPGLGLRLIYFSYDVKMKEKGDIPEGYSVSREKKERFSLILESASTNQTSMYLCASSLTAGPMQPQHFGDGTRLSIL.

Points on this clone: Other DNA sequences in this specimen translate into the identical CDR3. This chain links TRBV27 with TRBJ2-5; no clear D gene. V was clipped by 1 base and J by 3 bases, with 9 bases between them. CDR1 and CDR2 from the germline V gene are MNHEY and SMNVEV (reference sequence). The CDR3 extends over 14 amino acids. The CDR3 is CASSLLGGEETQYF. CDR3 nucleotides: TGTGCCAGCAGTTTATTAGGCGGAGAAGAGACCCAGTACTTC.

This chain links TRBV6-5 with TRBJ2-5; D is ambiguous. The germline CDR1 and CDR2 sequences are MNHEY and SVGAGI. This CDR3 spans 15 amino acids. V was trimmed by 0 bases and J by 0 bases, leaving 8 bases between them. Written as DNA, the CDR3 is TGTGCCAGCAGTTACTCGACCGGATACCAAGAGACCCAGTACTTC. This gives the protein CASSYSTGYQETQYF.

The chain uses TRBV11-2 and TRBJ1-1; D might be TRBD1 (6 bases). Per the germline V gene, CDR1 is SGHAT and CDR2 is FQNNGV. With 1 base removed from V and 6 bases from J, the gap between germline ends came to 15 bases. The CDR3 length is 15 residues. For the CDR3, the DNA is TGTGCCAGCAGCTTAGCCCAGGGGCTGAGGGCTGAAGCTTTCTTT. This encodes CASSLAQGLRAEAFF.

The chain recombines TRBV6-5 with TRBJ1-4; D is ambiguous. Trimming left V 4 bases short and J 7 bases short, with 13 bases between. The CDR3 has 14 residues. The germline gives CDR1 MNHEY, CDR2 SVGAGI. The CDR3 DNA sequence: TGTGCCAGCAGTTCTTTGGACGGACGTGAAAAACTGTTTTTT. Encoded protein: CASSSLDGREKLFF.

To note about this clone: This CDR3 is also generated by other DNA sequences in the sample. The chain has TRBV7-9 and TRBJ1-1, with D hard to call. V lost 1 base, J lost 0 bases, and 6 bases lay in between. Germline assignment: CDR1 SEHNR and CDR2 FQNEAQ (reference sequence). CDR3 length equals 14 residues. CDR3 bases: TGTGCCAGCAGCTTAGTGGTCATGAACACTGAAGCTTTCTTT. It yields the protein CASSLVVMNTEAFF.